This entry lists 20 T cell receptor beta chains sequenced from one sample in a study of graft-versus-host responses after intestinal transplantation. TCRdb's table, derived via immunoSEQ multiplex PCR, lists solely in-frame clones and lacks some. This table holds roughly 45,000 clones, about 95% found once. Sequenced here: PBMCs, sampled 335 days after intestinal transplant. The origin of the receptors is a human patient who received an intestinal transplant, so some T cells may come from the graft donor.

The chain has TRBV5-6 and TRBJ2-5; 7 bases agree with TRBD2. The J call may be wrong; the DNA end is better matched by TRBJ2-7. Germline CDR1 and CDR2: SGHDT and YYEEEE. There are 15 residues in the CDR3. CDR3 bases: TGTGCCAGCAGCTTTCGGGGGGAAGGGTCCTACGAGCAGTACTTC. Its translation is CASSFRGEGSYEQYF.

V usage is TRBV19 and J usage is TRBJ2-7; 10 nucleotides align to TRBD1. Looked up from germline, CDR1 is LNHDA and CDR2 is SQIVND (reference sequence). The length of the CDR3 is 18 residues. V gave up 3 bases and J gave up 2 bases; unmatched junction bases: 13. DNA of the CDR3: TGTGCCAGTAGTATCCGGGACAGGGGTGGCGGAGCCACCTACGAGCAGTACTTC. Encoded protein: CASSIRDRGGGATYEQYF. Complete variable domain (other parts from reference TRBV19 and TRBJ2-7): DGGITQSPKYLFRKEGQNVTLSCEQNLNHDAMYWYRQDPGQGLRLIYYSQIVNDFQKGDIAEGYSVSREKKESFPLTVTSAQKNPTAFYLCASSIRDRGGGATYEQYFGPGTRLTVT.

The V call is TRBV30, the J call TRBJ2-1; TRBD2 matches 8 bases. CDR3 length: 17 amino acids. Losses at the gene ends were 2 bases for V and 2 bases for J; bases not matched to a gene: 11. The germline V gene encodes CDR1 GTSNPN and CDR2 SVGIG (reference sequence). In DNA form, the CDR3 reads TGTGCCTGGAGTATTGGATTAGCGGGACCAACCTACAATGAGCAGTTCTTC. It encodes CAWSIGLAGPTYNEQFF.

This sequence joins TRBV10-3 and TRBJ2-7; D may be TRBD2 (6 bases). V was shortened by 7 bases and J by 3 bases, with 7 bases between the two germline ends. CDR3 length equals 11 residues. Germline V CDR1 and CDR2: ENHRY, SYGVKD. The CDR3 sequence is CAIMGGYEQYF. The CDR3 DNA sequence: TGTGCCATCATGGGAGGCTACGAGCAGTACTTC.

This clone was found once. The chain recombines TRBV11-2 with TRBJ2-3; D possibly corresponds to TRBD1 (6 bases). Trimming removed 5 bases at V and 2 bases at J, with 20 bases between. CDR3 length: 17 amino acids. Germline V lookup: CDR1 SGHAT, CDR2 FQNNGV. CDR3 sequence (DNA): TGTGCCAGCAGCCTACACCAGACAGGCGGCCACACAGATACGCAGTATTTT. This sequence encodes CASSLHQTGGHTDTQYF.

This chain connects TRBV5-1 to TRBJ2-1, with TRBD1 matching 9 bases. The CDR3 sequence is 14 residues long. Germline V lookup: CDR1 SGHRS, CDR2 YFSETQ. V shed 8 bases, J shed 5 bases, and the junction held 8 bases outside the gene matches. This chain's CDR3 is CASDPGQGHNEQFF. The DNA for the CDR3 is TGCGCCAGTGACCCGGGACAGGGACACAATGAGCAGTTCTTC.

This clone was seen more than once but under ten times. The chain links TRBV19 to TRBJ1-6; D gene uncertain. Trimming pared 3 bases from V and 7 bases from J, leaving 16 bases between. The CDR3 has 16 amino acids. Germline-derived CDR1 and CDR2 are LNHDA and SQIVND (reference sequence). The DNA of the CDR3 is TGTGCCAGTAGTATTGGGGTTCGAGGACGGAATTCACCCCTCCACTTT. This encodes CASSIGVRGRNSPLHF. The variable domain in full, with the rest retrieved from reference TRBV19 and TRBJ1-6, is DGGITQSPKYLFRKEGQNVTLSCEQNLNHDAMYWYRQDPGQGLRLIYYSQIVNDFQKGDIAEGYSVSREKKESFPLTVTSAQKNPTAFYLCASSIGVRGRNSPLHFGNGTRLTVT.

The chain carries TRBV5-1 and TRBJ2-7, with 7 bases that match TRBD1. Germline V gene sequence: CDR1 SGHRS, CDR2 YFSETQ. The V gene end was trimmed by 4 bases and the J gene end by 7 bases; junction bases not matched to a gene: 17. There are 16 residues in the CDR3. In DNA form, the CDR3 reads TGCGCCAGCAGCGTGTCACAGCAAAACAGGGGTCGGGAGCAGTACTTC. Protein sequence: CASSVSQQNRGREQYF.

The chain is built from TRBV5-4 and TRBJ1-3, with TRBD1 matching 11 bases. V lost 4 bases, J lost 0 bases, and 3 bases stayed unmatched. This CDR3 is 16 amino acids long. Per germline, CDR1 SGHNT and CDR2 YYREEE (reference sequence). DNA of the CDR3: TGTGCCAGCAGCGTAGGGACAGGGGGCTCTGGAAACACCATATATTTT. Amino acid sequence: CASSVGTGGSGNTIYF.

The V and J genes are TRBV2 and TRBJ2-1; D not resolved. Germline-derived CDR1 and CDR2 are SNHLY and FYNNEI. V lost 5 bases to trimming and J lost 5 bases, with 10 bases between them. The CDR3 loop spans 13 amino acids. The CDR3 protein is CASSLGSNNEQFF. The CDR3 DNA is TGTGCCAGCAGTCTGGGCTCGAACAATGAGCAGTTCTTC.

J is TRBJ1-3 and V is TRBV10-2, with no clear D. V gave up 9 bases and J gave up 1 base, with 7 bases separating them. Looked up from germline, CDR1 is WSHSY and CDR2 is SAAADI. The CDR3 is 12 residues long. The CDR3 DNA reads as TGCGCCAGTGGAGTGTCTGGAAACACCATATATTTT. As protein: CASGVSGNTIYF.

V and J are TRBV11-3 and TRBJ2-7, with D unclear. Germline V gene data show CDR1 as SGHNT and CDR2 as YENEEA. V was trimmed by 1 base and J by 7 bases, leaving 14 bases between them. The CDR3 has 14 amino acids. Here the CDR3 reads CASSLGLTSWEQYF. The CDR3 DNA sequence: TGTGCCAGCAGCTTAGGGTTGACCTCCTGGGAGCAGTACTTC. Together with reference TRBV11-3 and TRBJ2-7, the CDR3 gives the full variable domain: EAGVVQSPRYKIIEKKQPVAFWCNPISGHNTLYWYLQNLGQGPELLIRYENEEAVDDSQLPKDRFSAERLKGVDSTLKIQPAELGDSAVYLCASSLGLTSWEQYFGPGTRLTVT.

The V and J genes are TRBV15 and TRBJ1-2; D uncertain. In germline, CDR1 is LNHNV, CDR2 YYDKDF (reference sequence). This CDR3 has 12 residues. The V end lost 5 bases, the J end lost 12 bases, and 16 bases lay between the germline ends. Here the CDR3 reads CATSRTGRPDTF. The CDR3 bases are TGTGCCACCAGCCGTACCGGCCGTCCCGACACCTTC.

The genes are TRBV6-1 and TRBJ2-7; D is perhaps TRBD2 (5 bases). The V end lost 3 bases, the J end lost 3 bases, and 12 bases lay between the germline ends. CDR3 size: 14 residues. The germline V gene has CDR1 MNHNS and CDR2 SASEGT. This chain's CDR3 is CASSELALHYEQYF. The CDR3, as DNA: TGTGCCAGCAGTGAGTTAGCGCTCCACTACGAGCAGTACTTC.

CDR3 nucleotides: TGTGCCAGCACCCAACGGAGGATTTGGGGTTCGGACTCTGGGGCCAACGTCCTGACTTTC. Translation: CASTQRRIWGSDSGANVLTF. The rearrangement joins TRBV2 to TRBJ2-6; TRBD2 might be the D (5 bases). This CDR3 region has 20 residues. V lost 7 bases and J 0 bases, leaving 25 bases between the germline ends. Germline lookup yields CDR1 SNHLY and CDR2 FYNNEI.

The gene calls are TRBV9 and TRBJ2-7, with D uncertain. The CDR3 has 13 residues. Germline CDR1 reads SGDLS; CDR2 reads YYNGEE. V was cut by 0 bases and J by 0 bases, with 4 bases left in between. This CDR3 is CASSVANSYEQYF. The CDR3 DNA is TGTGCCAGCAGCGTAGCAAACTCCTACGAGCAGTACTTC.

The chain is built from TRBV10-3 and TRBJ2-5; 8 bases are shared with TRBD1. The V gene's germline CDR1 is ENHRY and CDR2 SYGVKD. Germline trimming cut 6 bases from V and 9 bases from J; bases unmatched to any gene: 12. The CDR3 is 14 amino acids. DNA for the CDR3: TGTGCCATCAGGGAAGAGGACAGGGAAGGGTCCCAGTACTTC. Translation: CAIREEDREGSQYF.

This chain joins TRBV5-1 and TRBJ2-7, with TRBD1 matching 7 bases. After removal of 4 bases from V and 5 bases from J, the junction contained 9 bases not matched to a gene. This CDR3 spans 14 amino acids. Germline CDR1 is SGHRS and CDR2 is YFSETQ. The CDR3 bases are TGCGCCAGCAGCCCCTCCCGCACAGGGGACGAGCAGTACTTC. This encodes CASSPSRTGDEQYF.

Written as DNA, the CDR3 is TGTGCTAGTGGTTCTGACAGGGGGGGAACCCATAATTCACCCCTCCACTTT. This translates into CASGSDRGGTHNSPLHF. The J gene is TRBJ1-6, the V gene TRBV12-5; 9 nucleotides line up with TRBD1. In germline, CDR1 is LGHNT, CDR2 FRNRAP. The CDR3 spans 17 residues. V was clipped by 4 bases and J by 5 bases; unmatched bases: 9. The whole variable domain, remainder taken from reference TRBV12-5 and TRBJ1-6, is DARVTQTPRHKVTEMGQEVTMRCQPILGHNTVFWYRQTMMQGLELLAYFRNRAPLDDSGMPKDRFSAEMPDATLATLKIQPSEPRDSAVYFCASGSDRGGTHNSPLHFGNGTRLTVT.

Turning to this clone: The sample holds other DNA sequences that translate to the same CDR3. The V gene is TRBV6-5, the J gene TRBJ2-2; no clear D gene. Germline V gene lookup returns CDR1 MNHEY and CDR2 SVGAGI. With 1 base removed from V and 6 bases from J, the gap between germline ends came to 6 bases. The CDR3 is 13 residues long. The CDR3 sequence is CASSYLGSGELFF. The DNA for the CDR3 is TGTGCCAGCAGTTACTTGGGATCCGGGGAGCTGTTTTTT.